The clone carrying this T cell receptor (beta chain) showed up just a few times. As yet, its antigen is unknown. The CDR3 consists of 13 residues. The V segment lost 7 bases and the J segment 5 bases; nucleotides outside the gene matches: 5. Germline V gene data show CDR1 as MDHEN and CDR2 as SYDVKM. This sample was included in a study of cytomegalovirus exposure and HLA in healthy donors. The PCR contained 60 Vbeta and 13 Jbeta primers. Assay: immunoSEQ multiplex PCR; the TCRdb copy retains only in-frame clones and omits some. The sample records about 160,000 clones, around 80% being singletons. Broader study findings: Segments of the TCR beta V type were, in most cases, productive about 87% or about 30% of the time in an earlier analysis. In vitro confirmation showed three CMV-associated chains to be CMV antigen specific. Within a later analysis, the majority of CMV-associated TCR beta chains appeared HLA-restricted. Later genetic work tied a missense DCLRE1C variant to beta-chain V and J trimming.

The source material was PBMCs. This chain uses TRBV28 with TRBJ1-1; TRBD1 matches at 9 bases. This TCR derives from a man in his forties in good health and CMV-seronegative. In DNA form, the CDR3 reads TGTGCCAGCATAGGGACAGGGAGGACTGAAGCTTTCTTT. Its translation: CASIGTGRTEAFF. Full variable domain (rest looked up from reference TRBV28 and TRBJ1-1): DVKVTQSSRYLVKRTGEKVFLECVQDMDHENMFWYRQDPGLGLRLIYFSYDVKMKEKGDIPEGYSVSREKKERFSLILESASTNQTSMYLCASIGTGRTEAFFGQGTRLTVV.